This paragraph covers one T cell receptor (beta chain) sequence. This record belongs to a study of shared T cell receptors in the human thymus. Produced via immunoSEQ multiplex PCR; TCRdb's table is partial and in-frame only. The sample holds 630,000 or so clones, around 87% seen once. The CDR3 sequence is 18 residues long. V lost 2 bases and J 1 base, leaving 22 bases between the germline ends. Germline CDR1 is SGHNT and CDR2 is YYREEE (reference sequence). The sample was also reused in another study, on human thymus T cells. That report adds: Thymic and blood repertoires appeared to carry a bias in their V and J gene usage.

The source is a boy in the first two years of life with a congenital heart defect. The sample was thymocytes. The chain joins TRBV5-4 to TRBJ2-7; D is perhaps TRBD1 (7 bases). The CDR3, as DNA: TGTGCCAGCAGCTTTCGTTCAGGGGGGAGTCGCTCGTCCTACGAGCAGTACTTC. Protein sequence: CASSFRSGGSRSSYEQYF.